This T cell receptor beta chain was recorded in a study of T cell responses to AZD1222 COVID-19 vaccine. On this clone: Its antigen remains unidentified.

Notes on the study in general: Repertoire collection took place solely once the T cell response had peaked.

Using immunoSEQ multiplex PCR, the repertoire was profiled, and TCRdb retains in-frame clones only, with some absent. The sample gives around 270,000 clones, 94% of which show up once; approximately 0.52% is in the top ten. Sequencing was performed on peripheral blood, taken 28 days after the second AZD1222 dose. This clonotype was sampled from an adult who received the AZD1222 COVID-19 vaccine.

CDR3 sequence reads: CASSFRGNTGELFF. In DNA, the CDR3 is TGTGCCAGCAGCTTTCGCGGGAACACCGGGGAGCTGTTTTTT. The chain uses TRBV7-9 and TRBJ2-2; D is undetermined. This CDR3 comprises 14 residues. Germline V CDR1 and CDR2: SEHNR, FQNEAQ (reference sequence). The V and J ends lost 3 bases and 1 base respectively, with 6 bases between them.